This T cell receptor beta chain was retrieved from a study of blood T cell repertoires in COVID-19. Study-wide background: Nucleic acid was either cDNA or gDNA, and it came from T cells, B-cell-depleted T cells, or PBMCs.

Individuals aged about 18 to 90 years were recruited from about two dozen US areas. The V end lost 1 base, the J end lost 10 bases, and 13 bases lay between the germline ends. Germline V gene sequence: CDR1 MGHRA, CDR2 YSYEKL. The CDR3 covers 14 residues. In the source study's methods: The assay estimated nucleated cells by amplifying reference gene primers. The table came from immunoSEQ multiplex PCR; TCRdb's copy has only in-frame clones and leaves some out. V and J calls and clone size follow that table, whereas D and trimming were derived from the DNA. The sample lists about 260,000 clones; around 80% were seen once.

This rearrangement joins TRBV4-1 to TRBJ1-4; D remains ambiguous. Input material: PBMCs or T cells enriched from blood (not recorded which). This TCR came from a man aged 25-45 years with acute COVID-19. The CDR3: CASSQARSSGKLFF. As DNA, the CDR3 is TGCGCCAGCAGCCAAGCTCGGTCTTCGGGAAAACTGTTTTTT.